The rows below give T cell receptor beta chains drawn from one sample of a study of cytotoxic CD8 clonotypes in ibrutinib-treated CLL. Sequenced by immunoSEQ multiplex PCR; TCRdb stores in-frame clones only, minus some. The sample consists of around 310,000 clones, around four fifths of them appearing once. Sequencing was performed on PBMCs, taken before ibrutinib treatment. The receptors shown here come from a human donor with chronic lymphocytic leukemia. Both conserved end residues are part of each CDR3. D genes are given only for firm matches. The listing skips clone size in some rows; elsewhere it reads once, few, many or a size class.

clone size,V gene,J gene,D gene,CDR3 protein,CDR3 DNA
NA,TRBV5-1,TRBJ2-1,TRBD2,CASSLGLAGGNEQFF,TGCGCCAGCAGCCTAGGACTAGCGGGGGGAAATGAGCAGTTCTTC
NA,TRBV4-3,TRBJ2-7,NA,CASSQDLERYEQYF,TGCGCCAGCAGCCAAGATCTCGAGCGCTACGAGCAGTACTTC
many,TRBV7-9,TRBJ1-1,NA,CASSLEGNTEAFF,TGTGCCAGCAGCTTAGAGGGGAACACTGAAGCTTTCTTT
NA,TRBV5-1,TRBJ2-7,NA,CASSPALGGLSSYEQYF,TGCGCCAGCAGCCCCGCCCTGGGCGGGCTCAGCTCCTACGAGCAGTACTTC
NA,TRBV10-3,TRBJ2-2,TRBD2,CAISESVAGVDTGELFF,TGTGCCATCAGTGAGTCTGTAGCGGGAGTCGACACCGGGGAGCTGTTTTTT
NA,TRBV15,TRBJ2-1,TRBD2,CATSRTWSGSRDEQFF,TGTGCCACCAGCAGAACCTGGAGCGGGAGTAGGGATGAGCAGTTCTTC
NA,TRBV7-9,TRBJ2-7,NA,CASSLSSNYEQYF,TGTGCCAGCAGCCTTAGTTCAAACTACGAGCAGTACTTC
NA,TRBV11-2,TRBJ2-1,NA,CASSPRRSFNEQFF,TGTGCCAGCAGCCCCCGGCGCTCCTTCAATGAGCAGTTCTTC
NA,TRBV18,TRBJ2-5,TRBD1,CASSPWGQQETQYF,TGTGCCAGCTCACCATGGGGACAGCAAGAGACCCAGTACTTC
once,TRBV10-2,TRBJ2-3,TRBD1,CASSEPRQGLEDTQYF,TGCGCCAGCAGTGAGCCAAGACAGGGTTTGGAAGATACGCAGTATTTT
few,TRBV7-2,TRBJ2-3,NA,CASSFSRTDTQYF,TGTGCCAGCAGCTTTAGCCGCACAGATACGCAGTATTTT
NA,TRBV18,TRBJ2-1,NA,CASSPPSDNEQFF,TGTGCCAGCTCACCACCGAGCGACAATGAGCAGTTCTTC